This is a list of T cell receptor beta chains from one sample in a study of blood T cell repertoires in COVID-19. Using immunoSEQ multiplex PCR, the repertoire was profiled, and TCRdb retains in-frame clones only, with some absent. The sample carries about 330,000 clones, more than 75% recorded once. Source material: PBMCs or T cells enriched from blood (not recorded which). Receptors originate from a woman aged 25 to 39 who had recovered from COVID-19. CDR3s include the opening cysteine and the closing phenylalanine or tryptophan. A D gene is named only where the DNA matches it firmly. Part of the rows lack a size; the others show once, few, many or a class for expanded clones.

NA	TRBD1	TRBJ2-7	TRBV6-1	TGTGCCAGCAGTGATCGGGACAGGGGGGTCTACGAGCAGTACTTC	CASSDRDRGVYEQYF
NA	TRBD1	TRBJ2-2	TRBV5-6	TGTGCCAGCAGCTCGACAGGGGTCAGCACCGGGGAGCTGTTTTTT	CASSSTGVSTGELFF
NA	NA	TRBJ2-5	TRBV15	TGTGCCACCAGCAGAAACCCCCGGCGGGAAGAGACCCAGTACTTC	CATSRNPRREETQYF
NA	NA	TRBJ2-2	TRBV5-1	TGCGCCAGCCATACAGCGAACACCGGGGAGCTGTTTTTT	CASHTANTGELFF
NA	TRBD1	TRBJ1-5	TRBV2	TGTGCCAGCAGAGGCCCTCGCAGGGGGCCGCAATATAGCAATCAGCCCCAGCATTTT	CASRGPRRGPQYSNQPQHF
few	NA	TRBJ1-1	TRBV11-3	TGTGCCAGCAGCTTAAAAGGGGACACTGAAGCTTTCTTT	CASSLKGDTEAFF
NA	NA	TRBJ2-1	TRBV6-2/TRBV6-3	TGTGCCAGCAGTTACCAGAGGGGGAATGAGCAGTTCTTC	CASSYQRGNEQFF
NA	NA	TRBJ1-4	TRBV30	TGTGCCTGTCCTGGGGCCTCACGGAGTGAAAAACTGTTTTTT	CACPGASRSEKLFF
NA	TRBD2	TRBJ2-1	TRBV6-6	TGTGCCAGCAGTTTCGAATCTAGCGGGGGAAATGAGCAGTTCTTC	CASSFESSGGNEQFF
NA	NA	TRBJ1-5	TRBV4-3	TGCGCCAGCAGCCTAAAGATTGGGGGGAATCAGCCCCAGCATTTT	CASSLKIGGNQPQHF
NA	NA	TRBJ1-2	TRBV3-1/TRBV3-2	TGTGCCAGCAGCCAAATCACAGCCCCCGAAGGCTACACCTTC	CASSQITAPEGYTF
few	NA	TRBJ1-1	TRBV6-6	TGTGCCAGCAGGAGGCCCCAAGACACTGAAGCTTTCTTT	CASRRPQDTEAFF
NA	NA	TRBJ1-3	TRBV29-1	TGCAGCGTTGCCCCCTTATTCGGAAACACCATATATTTT	CSVAPLFGNTIYF
NA	NA	TRBJ2-5	TRBV19	TGTGCCAGTAAAAAAAGGTCCGGTAATGACGGGGAGACCCAGTACTTC	CASKKRSGNDGETQYF
NA	TRBD1	TRBJ1-2	TRBV29-1	TGCAGCGTCGTCCCGGGACAGGGACCCCAGCTCTATGGCTACACCTTC	CSVVPGQGPQLYGYTF
once	TRBD1	TRBJ1-1	TRBV10-3	TGTGCCATCAGTGAGCGGTTCACAGGGGGCACTGAAGCTTTCTTT	CAISERFTGGTEAFF
NA	NA	TRBJ2-5	TRBV19	TGTGCCAGTAGTATAGGGCCGTACCAAGAGACCCAGTACTTC	CASSIGPYQETQYF
NA	NA	TRBJ1-6	TRBV19	TGTGCCAGTAGACAGGGAGATTCACCCCTCCACTTT	CASRQGDSPLHF
NA	TRBD1	TRBJ1-2	TRBV7-8	TGTGCCAGCAGCTTAGTGGCCCCGGACAGGGTAGGTGGCTACACCTTC	CASSLVAPDRVGGYTF
NA	NA	TRBJ1-3	TRBV6-5	TGTGCCAGCAGCGCTTTGACAGGCTCTGGAAACACCATATATTTT	CASSALTGSGNTIYF
NA	NA	TRBJ2-5	TRBV11-2	TGTGCCAGCAGCCCCCCAGGCAGACAAGAGACCCAGTACTTC	CASSPPGRQETQYF
NA	TRBD2	TRBJ2-7	TRBV9	TGTGCCAGCAGCGTAGGGCTAGCGGGGGCCTACGAGCAGTACTTC	CASSVGLAGAYEQYF
NA	NA	TRBJ1-5	TRBV3-1/TRBV3-2	TGTGCCAGCAGCCAAGGACCGCGGCGCGGATTGGGTATTCAGCCCCAGCATTTT	CASSQGPRRGLGIQPQHF